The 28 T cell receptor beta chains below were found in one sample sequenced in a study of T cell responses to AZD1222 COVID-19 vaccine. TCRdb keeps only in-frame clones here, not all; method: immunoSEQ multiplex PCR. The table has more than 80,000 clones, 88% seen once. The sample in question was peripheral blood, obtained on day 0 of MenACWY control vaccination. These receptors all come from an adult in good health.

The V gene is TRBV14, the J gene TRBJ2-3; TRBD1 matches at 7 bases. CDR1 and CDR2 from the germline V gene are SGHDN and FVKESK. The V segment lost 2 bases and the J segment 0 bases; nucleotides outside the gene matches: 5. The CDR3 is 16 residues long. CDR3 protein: CASSQTGQPSTDTQYF. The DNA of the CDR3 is TGTGCCAGCAGCCAAACGGGACAGCCTAGCACAGATACGCAGTATTTT.

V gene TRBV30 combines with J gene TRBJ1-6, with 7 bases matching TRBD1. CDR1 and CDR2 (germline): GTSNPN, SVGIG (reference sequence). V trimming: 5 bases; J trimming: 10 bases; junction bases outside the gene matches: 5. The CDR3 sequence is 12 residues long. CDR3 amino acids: CAWDRVRSPLHF. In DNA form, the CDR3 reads TGTGCCTGGGACAGGGTGAGATCACCCCTCCACTTT.

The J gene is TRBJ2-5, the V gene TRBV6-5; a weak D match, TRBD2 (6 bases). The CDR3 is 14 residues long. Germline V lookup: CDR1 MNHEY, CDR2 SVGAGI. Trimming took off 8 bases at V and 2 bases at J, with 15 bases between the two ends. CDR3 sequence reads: CASRSGRIQETQYF. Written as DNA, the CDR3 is TGTGCCAGCCGCTCGGGGAGGATACAAGAGACCCAGTACTTC.

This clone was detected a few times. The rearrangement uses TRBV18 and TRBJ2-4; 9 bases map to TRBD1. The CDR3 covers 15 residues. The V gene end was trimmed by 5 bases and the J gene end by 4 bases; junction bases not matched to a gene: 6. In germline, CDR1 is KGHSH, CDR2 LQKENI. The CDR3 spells CASSSSTGGKNIQYF. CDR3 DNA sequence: TGTGCCAGCTCAAGCTCGACAGGGGGGAAAAACATTCAGTACTTC.

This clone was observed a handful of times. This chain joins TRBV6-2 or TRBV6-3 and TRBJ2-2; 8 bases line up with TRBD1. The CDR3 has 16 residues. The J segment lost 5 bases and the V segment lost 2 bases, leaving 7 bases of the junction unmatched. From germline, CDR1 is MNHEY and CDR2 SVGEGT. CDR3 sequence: CASSYGRQGLTGELFF. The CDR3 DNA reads TGTGCCAGCAGTTACGGTCGACAGGGGCTAACCGGGGAGCTGTTTTTT.

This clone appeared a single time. CDR3 in DNA: TGCGCCAGCAGCCAGTTGATCGGGGCCTCTGAAGCTTTCTTT. Protein sequence: CASSQLIGASEAFF. The chain carries TRBV4-1 and TRBJ1-1, with D perhaps matching TRBD1 (5 bases). This CDR3 is 14 amino acids long. V was clipped by 3 bases and J by 6 bases, with 14 bases between them. The germline CDR1 and CDR2 sequences are MGHRA and YSYEKL.

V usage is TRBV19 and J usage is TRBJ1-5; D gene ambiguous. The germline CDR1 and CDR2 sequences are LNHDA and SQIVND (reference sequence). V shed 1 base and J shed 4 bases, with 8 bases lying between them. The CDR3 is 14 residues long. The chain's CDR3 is CASSIVRDNQPQHF. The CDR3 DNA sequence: TGTGCCAGTAGTATAGTTAGGGATAATCAGCCCCAGCATTTT. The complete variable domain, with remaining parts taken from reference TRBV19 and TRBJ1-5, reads DGGITQSPKYLFRKEGQNVTLSCEQNLNHDAMYWYRQDPGQGLRLIYYSQIVNDFQKGDIAEGYSVSREKKESFPLTVTSAQKNPTAFYLCASSIVRDNQPQHFGDGTRLSIL.

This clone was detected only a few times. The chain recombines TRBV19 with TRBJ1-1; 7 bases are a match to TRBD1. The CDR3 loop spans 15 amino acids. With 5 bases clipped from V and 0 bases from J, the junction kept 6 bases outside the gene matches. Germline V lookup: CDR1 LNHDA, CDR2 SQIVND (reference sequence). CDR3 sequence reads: CASSAQGQLNTEAFF. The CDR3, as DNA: TGTGCCAGTAGTGCTCAGGGACAGTTGAACACTGAAGCTTTCTTT. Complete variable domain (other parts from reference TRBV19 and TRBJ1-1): DGGITQSPKYLFRKEGQNVTLSCEQNLNHDAMYWYRQDPGQGLRLIYYSQIVNDFQKGDIAEGYSVSREKKESFPLTVTSAQKNPTAFYLCASSAQGQLNTEAFFGQGTRLTVV.

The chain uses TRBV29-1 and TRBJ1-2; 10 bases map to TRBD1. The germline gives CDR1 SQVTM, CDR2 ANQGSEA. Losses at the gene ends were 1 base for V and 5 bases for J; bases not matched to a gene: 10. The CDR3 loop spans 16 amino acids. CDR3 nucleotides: TGCAGCGTTGAAGTCCTGGACAGGGGGATGTTTTATGGCTACACCTTC. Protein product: CSVEVLDRGMFYGYTF.

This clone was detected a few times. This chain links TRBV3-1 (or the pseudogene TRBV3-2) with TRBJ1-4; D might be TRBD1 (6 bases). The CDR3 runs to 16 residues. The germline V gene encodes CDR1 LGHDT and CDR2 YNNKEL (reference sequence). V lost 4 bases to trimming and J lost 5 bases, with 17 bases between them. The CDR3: CASSLGGGGGNEKLFF. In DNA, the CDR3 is TGTGCCAGCAGCCTTGGGGGTGGAGGGGGAAATGAAAAACTGTTTTTT.

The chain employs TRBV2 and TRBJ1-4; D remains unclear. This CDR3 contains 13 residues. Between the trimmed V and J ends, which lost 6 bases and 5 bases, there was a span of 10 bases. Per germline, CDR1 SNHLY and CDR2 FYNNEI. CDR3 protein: CASRRTVNEKLFF. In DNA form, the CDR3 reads TGTGCCAGCAGAAGGACTGTAAATGAAAAACTGTTTTTT.

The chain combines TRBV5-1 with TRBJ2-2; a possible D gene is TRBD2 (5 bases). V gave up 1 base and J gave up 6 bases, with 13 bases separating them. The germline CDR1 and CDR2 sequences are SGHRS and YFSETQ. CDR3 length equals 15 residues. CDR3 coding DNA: TGCGCCAGCAGCTTGAATCGGGGAAGTGCCGGGGAGCTGTTTTTT. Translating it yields CASSLNRGSAGELFF.

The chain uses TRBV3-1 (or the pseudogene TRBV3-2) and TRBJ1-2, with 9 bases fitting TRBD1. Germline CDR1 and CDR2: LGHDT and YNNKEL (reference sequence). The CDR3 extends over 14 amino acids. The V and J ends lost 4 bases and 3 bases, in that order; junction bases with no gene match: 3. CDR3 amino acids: CASSLGQGDYGYTF. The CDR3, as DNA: TGTGCCAGCAGCCTGGGACAGGGAGACTATGGCTACACCTTC.

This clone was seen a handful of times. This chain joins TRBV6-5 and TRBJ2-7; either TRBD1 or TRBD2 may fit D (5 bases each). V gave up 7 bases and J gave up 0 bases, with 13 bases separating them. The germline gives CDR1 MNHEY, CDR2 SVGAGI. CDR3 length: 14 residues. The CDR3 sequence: CASMLGPISYEQYF. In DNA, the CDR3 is TGTGCCAGCATGCTGGGACCCATCTCCTACGAGCAGTACTTC.

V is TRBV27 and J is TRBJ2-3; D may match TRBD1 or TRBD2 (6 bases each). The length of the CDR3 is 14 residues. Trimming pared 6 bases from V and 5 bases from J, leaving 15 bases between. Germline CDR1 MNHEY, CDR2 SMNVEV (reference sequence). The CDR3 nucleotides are TGTGCCAGCAGACCGGGGGCGCTTGGAGATACGCAGTATTTT. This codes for CASRPGALGDTQYF.

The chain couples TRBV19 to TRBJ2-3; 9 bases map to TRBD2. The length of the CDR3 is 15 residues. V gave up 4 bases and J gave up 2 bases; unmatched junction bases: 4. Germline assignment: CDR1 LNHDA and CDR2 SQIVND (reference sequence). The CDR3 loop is CASSSSGGSTDTQYF. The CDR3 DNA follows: TGTGCCAGTAGTAGCAGCGGGGGGTCCACAGATACGCAGTATTTT.

DNA for the CDR3: TGTGCCAGCAGTTACACCCCAGATTGGGACTATGGCTACACCTTC. As protein: CASSYTPDWDYGYTF. V usage is TRBV6-2 or TRBV6-3 and J usage is TRBJ1-2; D ambiguous. Per germline, CDR1 MNHEY and CDR2 SVGEGT. Deletions cut 2 bases from V and 3 bases from J, with 13 bases between. CDR3 length: 15 residues.

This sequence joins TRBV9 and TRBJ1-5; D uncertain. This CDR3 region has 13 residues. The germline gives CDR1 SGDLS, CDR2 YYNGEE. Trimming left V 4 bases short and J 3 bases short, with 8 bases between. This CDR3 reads CASSPDANQPQHF. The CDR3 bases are TGTGCCAGCAGCCCCGACGCCAATCAGCCCCAGCATTTT.

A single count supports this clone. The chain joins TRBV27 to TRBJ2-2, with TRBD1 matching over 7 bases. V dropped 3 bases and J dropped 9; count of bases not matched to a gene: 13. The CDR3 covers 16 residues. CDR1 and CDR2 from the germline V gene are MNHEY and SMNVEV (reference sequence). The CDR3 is CASSFSSGTALRELFF. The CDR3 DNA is TGTGCCAGCAGTTTTTCCTCCGGGACAGCATTGAGGGAGCTGTTTTTT.

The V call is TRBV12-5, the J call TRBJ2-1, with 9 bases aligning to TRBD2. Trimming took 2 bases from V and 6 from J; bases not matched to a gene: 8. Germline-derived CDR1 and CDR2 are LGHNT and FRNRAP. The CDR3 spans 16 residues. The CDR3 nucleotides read TGTGCTAGTGGTTTGAATGTAGCGGGGGCCCCCAATGAGCAGTTCTTC. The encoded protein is CASGLNVAGAPNEQFF.

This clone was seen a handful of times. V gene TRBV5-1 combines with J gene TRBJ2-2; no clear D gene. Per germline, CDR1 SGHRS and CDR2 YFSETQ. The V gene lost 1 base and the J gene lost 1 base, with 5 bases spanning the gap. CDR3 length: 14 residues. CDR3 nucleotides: TGCGCCAGCAGCTTGATGGGGAACACCGGGGAGCTGTTTTTT. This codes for CASSLMGNTGELFF.

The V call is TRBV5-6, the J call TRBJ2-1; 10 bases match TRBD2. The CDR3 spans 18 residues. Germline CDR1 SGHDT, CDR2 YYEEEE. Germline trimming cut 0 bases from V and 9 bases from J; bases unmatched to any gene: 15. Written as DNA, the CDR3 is TGTGCCAGCAGCTTGGCCGTGCCTAGCGGGGGATTGAGGGGTGAGCAGTTCTTC. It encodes CASSLAVPSGGLRGEQFF. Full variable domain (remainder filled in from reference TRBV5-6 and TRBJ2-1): DAGVTQSPTHLIKTRGQQVTLRCSPKSGHDTVSWYQQALGQGPQFIFQYYEEEERQRGNFPDRFSGHQFPNYSSELNVNALLLGDSALYLCASSLAVPSGGLRGEQFFGPGTRLTVL.

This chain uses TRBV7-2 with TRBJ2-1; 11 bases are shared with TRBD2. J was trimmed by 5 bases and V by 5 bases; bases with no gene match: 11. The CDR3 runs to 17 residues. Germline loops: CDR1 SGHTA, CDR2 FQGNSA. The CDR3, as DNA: TGTGCCAGCAGCCCCCGGCGACTAGCGGGGAGAAACAATGAGCAGTTCTTC. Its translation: CASSPRRLAGRNNEQFF.

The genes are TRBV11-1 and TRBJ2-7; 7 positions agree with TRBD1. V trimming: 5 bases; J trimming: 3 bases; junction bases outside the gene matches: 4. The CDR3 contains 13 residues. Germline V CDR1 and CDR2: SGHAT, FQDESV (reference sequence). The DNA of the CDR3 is TGTGCCAGCAGCCGGACAGGCAACTACGAGCAGTACTTC. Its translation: CASSRTGNYEQYF.

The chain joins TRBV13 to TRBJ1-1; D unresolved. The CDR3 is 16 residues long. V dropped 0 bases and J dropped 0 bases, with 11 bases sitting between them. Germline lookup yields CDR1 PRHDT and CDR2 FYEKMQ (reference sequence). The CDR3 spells CASSLGPGVVNTEAFF. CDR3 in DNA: TGTGCCAGCAGCTTAGGCCCTGGGGTGGTGAACACTGAAGCTTTCTTT.

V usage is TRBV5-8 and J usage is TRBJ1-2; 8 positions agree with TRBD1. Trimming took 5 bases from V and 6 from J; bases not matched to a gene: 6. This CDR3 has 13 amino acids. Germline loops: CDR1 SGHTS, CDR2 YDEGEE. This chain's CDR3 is CASRGRGHDGYTF. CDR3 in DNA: TGTGCCAGCAGGGGCAGGGGGCACGATGGCTACACCTTC. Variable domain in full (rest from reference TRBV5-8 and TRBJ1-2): EAGVTQSPTHLIKTRGQQATLRCSPISGHTSVYWYQQALGLGLQFLLWYDEGEERNRGNFPPRFSGRQFPNYSSELNVNALELEDSALYLCASRGRGHDGYTFGSGTRLTVV.

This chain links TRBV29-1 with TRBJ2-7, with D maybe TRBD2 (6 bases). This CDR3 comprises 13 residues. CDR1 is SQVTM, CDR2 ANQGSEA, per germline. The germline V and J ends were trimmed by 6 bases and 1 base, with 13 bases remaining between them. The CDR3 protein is CSVGPRGSYEQYF. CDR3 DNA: TGCAGCGTGGGACCCCGGGGGTCCTACGAGCAGTACTTC.

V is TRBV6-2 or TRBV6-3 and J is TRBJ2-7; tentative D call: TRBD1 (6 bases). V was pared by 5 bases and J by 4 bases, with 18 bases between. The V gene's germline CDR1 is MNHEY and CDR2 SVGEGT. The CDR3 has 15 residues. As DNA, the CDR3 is TGTGCCAGCAGTGAGGACGGGACACTTCCTTACGAGCAGTACTTC. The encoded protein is CASSEDGTLPYEQYF.